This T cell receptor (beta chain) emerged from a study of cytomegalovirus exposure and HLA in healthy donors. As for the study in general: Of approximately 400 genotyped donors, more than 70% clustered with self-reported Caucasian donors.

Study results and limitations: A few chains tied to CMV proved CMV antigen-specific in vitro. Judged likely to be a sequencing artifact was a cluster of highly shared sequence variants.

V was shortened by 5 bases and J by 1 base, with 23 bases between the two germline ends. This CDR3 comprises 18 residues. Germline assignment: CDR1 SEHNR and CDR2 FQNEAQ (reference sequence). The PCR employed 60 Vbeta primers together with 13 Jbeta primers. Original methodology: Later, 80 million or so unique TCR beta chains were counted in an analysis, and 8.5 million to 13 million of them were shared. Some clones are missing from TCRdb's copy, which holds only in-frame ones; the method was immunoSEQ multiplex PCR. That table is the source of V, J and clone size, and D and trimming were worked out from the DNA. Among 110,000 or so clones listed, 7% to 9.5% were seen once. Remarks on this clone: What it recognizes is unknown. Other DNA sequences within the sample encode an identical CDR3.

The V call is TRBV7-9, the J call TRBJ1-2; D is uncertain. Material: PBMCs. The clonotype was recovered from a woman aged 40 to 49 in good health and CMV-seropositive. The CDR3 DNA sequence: TGTGCCAGCAGCCTAAACCCGGGGAGTCACACTCTTAACTATGGCTACACCTTC. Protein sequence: CASSLNPGSHTLNYGYTF.